The 22 T cell receptor beta chains reported below all come from one sample, sequenced in a study of read filtering for tumor transcriptome and immune sequencing. Molecular barcoded adaptors covering alpha/delta and beta/gamma chains were used on approximately 400 ng RNA. Each CDR3 protein gets one entry after TCRdb re-called the reads with MiXCR. The sample has roughly 90,000 distinct CDR3 sequences, 10% to 15% seen once; the top ten hold 15%. Sequencing was done on a sample of a population of CD138-negative cells sorted from bone marrow. These receptors all stem from a donor aged 40 or over with multiple myeloma.

The sample holds a few counts of this clonotype. The rearrangement uses TRBV12-3 or TRBV12-4 and TRBJ2-5, with a possible D match to TRBD2 (6 bases). Trimming removed 6 bases from V and 4 bases from J, with 12 bases in between. This CDR3 has 13 amino acids. CDR3 sequence: CASRPGLRETQYF. CDR3 nucleotides: TGTGCCAGCAGACCGGGACTCCGAGAGACCCAGTACTTC.

Many counts were recorded for this clonotype. The rearrangement uses TRBV7-9 and TRBJ2-3; tentative D call: TRBD2 (5 bases). CDR1 is SEHNR, CDR2 FQNEAQ, per germline (reference sequence). Trimming removed 1 base from V and 1 base from J, with 12 bases in between. CDR3 length: 16 amino acids. The CDR3 region has the DNA TGTGCCAGCAGCTTAGATCCGGGAATGGGCACAGATACGCAGTATTTT. Its protein product is CASSLDPGMGTDTQYF.

This clonotype was detected only a few times. A much bigger clone sits one base away, suggesting this may be a read error. The chain combines TRBV5-1 with TRBJ2-3, with TRBD2 matching 10 bases. Germline loops: CDR1 SGHRS, CDR2 YFSETQ. V lost 1 base to trimming and J lost 5 bases; unmatched junction nucleotides: 7. The CDR3 spans 16 residues. The DNA of the CDR3 is TGCGCCAGCAGCTTGTTTGGACTAGCGGCAGGAGATACGCAGTATTTT. Protein: CASSLFGLAAGDTQYF. Filled out from reference TRBV5-1 and TRBJ2-3, the complete variable domain reads KAGVTQTPRYLIKTRGQQVTLSCSPISGHRSVSWYQQTPGQGLQFLFEYFSETQRNKGNFPGRFSGRQFSNSRSEMNVSTLELGDSALYLCASSLFGLAAGDTQYFGPGTRLTVL.

The chain combines TRBV5-1 with TRBJ2-1, with 8 bases matching TRBD1. Germline V lookup: CDR1 SGHRS, CDR2 YFSETQ. With 2 bases clipped from V and 7 bases from J, the junction kept 2 bases outside the gene matches. The CDR3 sequence is 13 residues long. CDR3 DNA sequence: TGCGCCAGCAGCTTCGACAGGGGAAATGAGCAGTTCTTC. Translation gives CASSFDRGNEQFF.

This clonotype was picked up many times. A read error may produce the germline difference seen at one junction end. The rearrangement links TRBV27 to TRBJ2-2; unclear D gene. The germline CDR1 and CDR2 sequences are MNHEY and SMNVEV (reference sequence). This CDR3 contains 13 residues. The CDR3: CASGFYNTGELFF. CDR3 sequence (DNA): TGTGCCAGCGGTTTCTATAACACCGGGGAGCTGTTTTTT.

This clonotype was detected many times. The rearrangement joins TRBV7-9 to TRBJ2-7, with TRBD1 identical over 7 bases. The trim removed 2 bases at V and 5 bases at J, leaving 6 bases unmatched. The CDR3 is 14 residues long. The V gene's germline CDR1 is SEHNR and CDR2 FQNEAQ (reference sequence). The CDR3 spells CASSLSTGKDEQYF. For the CDR3, the DNA is TGTGCCAGCAGCTTATCGACAGGGAAAGACGAGCAGTACTTC. Supplemented by reference TRBV7-9 and TRBJ2-7, the full variable domain reads DTGVSQNPRHKITKRGQNVTFRCDPISEHNRLYWYRQTLGQGPEFLTYFQNEAQLEKSRLLSDRFSAERPKGSFSTLEIQRTEQGDSAMYLCASSLSTGKDEQYFGPGTRLTVT.

This clonotype was seen ten or more times. V and J are TRBV5-1 and TRBJ2-3; 7 nucleotides line up with TRBD1. There are 15 residues in the CDR3. Germline trimming cut 0 bases from V and 3 bases from J; bases unmatched to any gene: 4. CDR1 SGHRS and CDR2 YFSETQ come from the germline V gene. The CDR3 sequence is CASSLGQGETDTQYF. The CDR3 DNA sequence: TGCGCCAGCAGCTTGGGACAGGGAGAGACAGATACGCAGTATTTT. Full variable domain (missing parts from reference TRBV5-1 and TRBJ2-3): KAGVTQTPRYLIKTRGQQVTLSCSPISGHRSVSWYQQTPGQGLQFLFEYFSETQRNKGNFPGRFSGRQFSNSRSEMNVSTLELGDSALYLCASSLGQGETDTQYFGPGTRLTVL.

This clonotype was recorded many times. This chain links TRBV4-1 with TRBJ2-7; maybe TRBD1 (6 bases). CDR1 is MGHRA and CDR2 is YSYEKL in the germline V gene. Between the trimmed V and J ends, which lost 3 bases and 4 bases, there was a span of 16 bases. The CDR3 runs to 15 residues. The CDR3 coding sequence is TGCGCCAGCAGCCACGCTACAGGGTCAGGATACGAGCAGTACTTC. It yields the protein CASSHATGSGYEQYF.

This clonotype showed up many times. The V gene is TRBV18, the J gene TRBJ1-2; 8 bases match TRBD1. Germline trimming cut 6 bases from V and 2 bases from J; bases unmatched to any gene: 2. The CDR3 loop spans 13 amino acids. Germline lookup yields CDR1 KGHSH and CDR2 LQKENI. The CDR3 sequence: CASSRQGNYGYTF. The DNA for the CDR3 is TGTGCCAGCTCCCGACAGGGGAACTATGGCTACACCTTC.

This clonotype was found many times. J is TRBJ2-5 and V is TRBV20-1, with 11 bases that match TRBD2. Germline CDR1 DFQATT, CDR2 SNEGSKA (reference sequence). V gave up 6 bases and J gave up 3 bases; unmatched junction bases: 3. The length of the CDR3 is 13 residues. CDR3 DNA sequence: TGCAGTGCCCCGGGACTAGCGGAAGAGACCCAGTACTTC. Translating it yields CSAPGLAEETQYF.

In its sample, this clonotype was seen many times. The gene calls are TRBV11-2 and TRBJ2-5, with D hard to call. The CDR3 is 13 amino acids. Between the trimmed V and J ends, which lost 5 bases and 2 bases, there was a span of 9 bases. Germline CDR1 and CDR2: SGHAT and FQNNGV. The CDR3 DNA follows: TGTGCCAGCAGCCCCTTTAGTCAAGAGACCCAGTACTTC. Translating it yields CASSPFSQETQYF.

This clonotype came up many times. V and J are TRBV11-3 and TRBJ2-1; a possible D gene is TRBD2 (6 bases). Germline V gene lookup returns CDR1 SGHNT and CDR2 YENEEA. CDR3 length: 15 residues. V lost 5 bases and J 3 bases, leaving 14 bases between the germline ends. Here the CDR3 DNA reads TGTGCCAGCAGCCCTGCCGGGAGTCTCTACAATGAGCAGTTCTTC. Translated: CASSPAGSLYNEQFF.

Many counts were recorded for this clonotype. The J gene is TRBJ2-5, the V gene TRBV6-2 or TRBV6-3; 9 bases line up with TRBD2. J lost 0 bases, V lost 8 bases, and 7 bases had no gene match. The CDR3 length is 15 residues. CDR1 and CDR2 from the germline V gene are MNHEY and SVGEGT. CDR3: CASQRAGGYQETQYF. The CDR3 nucleotides are TGTGCCAGCCAAAGAGCGGGAGGTTACCAAGAGACCCAGTACTTC.

This clonotype was counted many times. The CDR3: CSAKGGAAEQYF. CDR3 nucleotide sequence: TGCAGTGCTAAAGGGGGGGCAGCCGAGCAGTACTTC. This sequence joins TRBV20-1 and TRBJ2-7; D may be TRBD2 (7 bases). The germline V gene has CDR1 DFQATT and CDR2 SNEGSKA (reference sequence). V was clipped by 4 bases and J by 6 bases, with 13 bases between them. The CDR3 totals 12 residues.

This clonotype was seen many times. V and J are TRBV28 and TRBJ2-3; D call uncertain. Trimming shortened V by 8 bases and J by 1 base, and 13 bases separated the two germline ends. This CDR3 is 14 amino acids long. Per germline, CDR1 MDHEN and CDR2 SYDVKM. CDR3 sequence reads: CASGPPGRTDTQYF. CDR3 DNA: TGTGCCAGCGGGCCCCCGGGTCGCACAGATACGCAGTATTTT.

This clonotype has ten or more counts. The chain has TRBV29-1 and TRBJ2-7, with D possibly being TRBD1 (5 bases). Between the trimmed V and J ends, which lost 1 base and 2 bases, there was a span of 6 bases. The germline V gene encodes CDR1 SQVTM and CDR2 ANQGSEA. CDR3 size: 12 residues. The CDR3 DNA sequence: TGCAGCGTTGAAGGGGGCCCCTACGAGCAGTACTTC. Protein sequence: CSVEGGPYEQYF.

In its sample, this clonotype was seen many times. V is TRBV29-1 and J is TRBJ1-1; possible D gene TRBD1, 5 bases. CDR3 size: 13 residues. V gave up 3 bases and J gave up 0 bases, with 8 bases separating them. Germline V CDR1 and CDR2: SQVTM, ANQGSEA. Written as DNA, the CDR3 is TGCAGCGTTGACCCAGGGATGAACACTGAAGCTTTCTTT. Protein product: CSVDPGMNTEAFF.

Details on this clonotype: Just one base apart from a much larger clone, this may be a read error. The J gene is TRBJ2-7, the V gene TRBV7-9; weak D call: TRBD1 (6 bases). V lost 8 bases, J lost 10 bases, and 15 bases lay in between. CDR3 size: 11 residues. Per the germline V gene, CDR1 is SEHNR and CDR2 is FQNEAQ (reference sequence). The CDR3: CASGPLTGQYF. CDR3 nucleotide sequence: TGTGCCAGCGGCCCACTGACAGGCCAGTACTTC.

About this clonotype itself: The junction departs from the called germline gene at one end, perhaps through a read error. The chain uses TRBV20-1 and TRBJ1-3; 8 nucleotides line up with TRBD1. The CDR3 consists of 15 residues. Germline V gene data show CDR1 as DFQATT and CDR2 as SNEGSKA (reference sequence). CDR3 sequence (DNA): TGCAGTGCTAGAGTCAGGACAGGGCCTGGAAACACCATACATTTT. Translating it yields CSARVRTGPGNTIHF.

This clonotype was counted many times. This chain uses TRBV5-1 with TRBJ2-1; D is undetermined. The CDR3 is made up of 13 amino acids. CDR1 and CDR2 from the germline V gene are SGHRS and YFSETQ. Between the trimmed V and J ends, which lost 3 bases and 0 bases, there was a span of 4 bases. In DNA form, the CDR3 reads TGCGCCAGCAGCTCAGACTCCTACAATGAGCAGTTCTTC. Protein sequence: CASSSDSYNEQFF.

This clonotype was seen at least ten times. The chain uses TRBV29-1 and TRBJ2-5, with D possibly TRBD1 on 5 matching bases. V lost 3 bases, J lost 5 bases, and 16 bases lay in between. CDR1 is SQVTM and CDR2 is ANQGSEA in the germline V gene. The CDR3 covers 14 residues. The CDR3 is CSVEGPGHVETQYF. CDR3 coding DNA: TGCAGCGTTGAGGGCCCTGGACATGTGGAGACCCAGTACTTC.

This clonotype occurred many times. This chain joins TRBV29-1 and TRBJ2-3; D gene unclear. This CDR3 is built from 14 residues. Germline CDR1 SQVTM, CDR2 ANQGSEA. Trimming shortened V by 5 bases and J by 1 base, and 13 bases separated the two germline ends. This CDR3 is CSVRWGGGTDTQYF. The CDR3 DNA reads as TGCAGCGTTAGGTGGGGTGGGGGCACAGATACGCAGTATTTT.